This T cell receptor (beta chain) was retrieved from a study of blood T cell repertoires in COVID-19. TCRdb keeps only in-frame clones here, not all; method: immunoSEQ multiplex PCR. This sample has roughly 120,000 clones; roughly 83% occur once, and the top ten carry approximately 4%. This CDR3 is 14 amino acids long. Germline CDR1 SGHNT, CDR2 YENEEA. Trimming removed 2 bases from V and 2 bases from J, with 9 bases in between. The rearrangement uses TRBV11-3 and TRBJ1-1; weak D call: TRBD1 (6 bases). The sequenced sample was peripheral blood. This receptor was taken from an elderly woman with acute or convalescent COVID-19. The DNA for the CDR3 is TGTGCCAGCAGCTTACAGGGGCCTAACACTGAAGCTTTCTTT. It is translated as CASSLQGPNTEAFF.